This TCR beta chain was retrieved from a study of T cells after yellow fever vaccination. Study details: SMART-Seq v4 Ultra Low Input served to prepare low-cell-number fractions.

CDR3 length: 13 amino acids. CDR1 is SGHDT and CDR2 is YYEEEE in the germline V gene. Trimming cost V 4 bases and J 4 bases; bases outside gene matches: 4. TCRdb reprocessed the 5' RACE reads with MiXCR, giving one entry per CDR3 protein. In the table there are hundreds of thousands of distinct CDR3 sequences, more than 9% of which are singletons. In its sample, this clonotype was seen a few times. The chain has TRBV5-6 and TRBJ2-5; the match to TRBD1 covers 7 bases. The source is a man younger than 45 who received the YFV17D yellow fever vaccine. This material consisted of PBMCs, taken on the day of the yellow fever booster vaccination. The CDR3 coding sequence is TGTGCCAGCAGCACCGGGACAGTAGAGACCCAGTACTTC. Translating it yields CASSTGTVETQYF.